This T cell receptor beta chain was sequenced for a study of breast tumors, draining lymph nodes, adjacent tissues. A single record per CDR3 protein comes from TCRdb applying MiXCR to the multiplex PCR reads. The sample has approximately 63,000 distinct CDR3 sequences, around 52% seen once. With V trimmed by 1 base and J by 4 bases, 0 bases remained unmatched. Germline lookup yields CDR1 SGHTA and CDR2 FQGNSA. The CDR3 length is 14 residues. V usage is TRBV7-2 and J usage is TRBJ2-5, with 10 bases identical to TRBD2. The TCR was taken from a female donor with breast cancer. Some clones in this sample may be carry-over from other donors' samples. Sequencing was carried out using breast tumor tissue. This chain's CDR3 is CASSLGLAGETQYF. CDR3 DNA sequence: TGTGCCAGCAGCTTAGGACTAGCGGGAGAGACCCAGTACTTC. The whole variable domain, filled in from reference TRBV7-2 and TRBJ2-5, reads GAGVSQSPSNKVTEKGKDVELRCDPISGHTALYWYRQSLGQGLEFLIYFQGNSAPDKSGLPSDRFSAERTGGSVSTLTIQRTQQEDSAVYLCASSLGLAGETQYFGPGTRLLVL.